This TCR beta chain appears in the sequencing data of a study of T cell responses to AZD1222 COVID-19 vaccine. General study findings and limits: Most donors were white British and more were female, and clonal diversity was possibly underestimated. Vaccine-associated CD4 TCRs spanned spike, dominant at 160-218 and 743-854. Nearly half of spike-specific TCRs reportedly target variant regions that are unmutated in the B.1.351 and B.1.1.7 variants.

A single count supports this clone. The antigen is not known. Sequenced by immunoSEQ multiplex PCR; TCRdb stores in-frame clones only, minus some. The table records about 96,000 clones, 75% to 90% of them present only once. This sample comprised peripheral blood, obtained on day 0 of AZD1222 vaccination. This receptor was identified in an adult in good health.

The CDR3 sequence: CAISESYAPEQYF. DNA for the CDR3: TGTGCCATCAGTGAGTCGTATGCGCCCGAGCAGTACTTC. This rearrangement joins TRBV10-3 to TRBJ2-7; no clear D. This CDR3 is 13 amino acids long. V shed 0 bases and J shed 6 bases, with 9 bases lying between them. From germline, CDR1 is ENHRY and CDR2 SYGVKD.